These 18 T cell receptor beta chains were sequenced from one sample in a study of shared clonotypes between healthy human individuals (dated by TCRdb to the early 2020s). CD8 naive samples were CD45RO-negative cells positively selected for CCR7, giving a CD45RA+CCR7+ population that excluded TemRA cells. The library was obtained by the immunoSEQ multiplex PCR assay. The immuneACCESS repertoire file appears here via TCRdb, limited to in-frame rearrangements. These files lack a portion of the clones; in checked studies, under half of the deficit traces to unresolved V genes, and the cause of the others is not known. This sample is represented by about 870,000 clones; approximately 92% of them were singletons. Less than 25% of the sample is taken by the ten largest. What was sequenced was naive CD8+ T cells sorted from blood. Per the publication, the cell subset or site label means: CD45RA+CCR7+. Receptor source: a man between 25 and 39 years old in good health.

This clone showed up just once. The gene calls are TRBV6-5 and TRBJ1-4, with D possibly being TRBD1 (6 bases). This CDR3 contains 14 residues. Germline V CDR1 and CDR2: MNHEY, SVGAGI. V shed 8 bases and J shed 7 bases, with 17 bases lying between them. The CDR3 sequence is CASSQGGESEKLFF. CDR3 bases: TGTGCCAGCTCACAGGGCGGGGAAAGTGAAAAACTGTTTTTT.

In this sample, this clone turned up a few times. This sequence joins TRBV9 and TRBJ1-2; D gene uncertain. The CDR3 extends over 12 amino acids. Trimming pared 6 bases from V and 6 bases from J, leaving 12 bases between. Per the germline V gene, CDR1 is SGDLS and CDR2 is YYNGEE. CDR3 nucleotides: TGTGCCAGCATGAATTTGGTGGATGGCTACACCTTC. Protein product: CASMNLVDGYTF.

Here the CDR3 DNA reads TGTGCCAGCATGGGAGGCGAGCAGTACTTC. It yields the protein CASMGGEQYF. The chain carries TRBV2 and TRBJ2-7, with D maybe TRBD2 (6 bases). V was clipped by 7 bases and J by 6 bases, with 7 bases between them. The germline CDR1 and CDR2 sequences are SNHLY and FYNNEI. CDR3 length: 10 residues.

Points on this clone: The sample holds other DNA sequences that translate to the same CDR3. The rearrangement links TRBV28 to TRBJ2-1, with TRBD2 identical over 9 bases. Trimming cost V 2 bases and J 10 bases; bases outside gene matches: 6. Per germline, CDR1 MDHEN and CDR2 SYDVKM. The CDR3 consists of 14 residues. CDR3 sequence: CASSLAGGPYEQFF. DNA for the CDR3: TGTGCCAGCAGTTTAGCGGGAGGGCCATACGAGCAGTTCTTC.

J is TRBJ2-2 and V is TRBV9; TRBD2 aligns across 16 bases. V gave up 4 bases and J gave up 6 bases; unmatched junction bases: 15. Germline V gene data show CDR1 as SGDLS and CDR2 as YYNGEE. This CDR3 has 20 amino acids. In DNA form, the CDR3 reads TGTGCCAGCAGCTCGGGACTAGCGGGAGGGCCGGGGCTCTGGTCCGGGGAGCTGTTTTTT. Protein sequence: CASSSGLAGGPGLWSGELFF.

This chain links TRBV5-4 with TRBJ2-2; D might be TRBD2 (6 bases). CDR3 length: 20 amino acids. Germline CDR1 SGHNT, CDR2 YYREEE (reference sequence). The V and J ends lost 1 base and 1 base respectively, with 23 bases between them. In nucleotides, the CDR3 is TGTGCCAGCAGCTTGATGGAGTTGGGGGACTCGGGCAGGAACACCGGGGAGCTGTTTTTT. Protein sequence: CASSLMELGDSGRNTGELFF.

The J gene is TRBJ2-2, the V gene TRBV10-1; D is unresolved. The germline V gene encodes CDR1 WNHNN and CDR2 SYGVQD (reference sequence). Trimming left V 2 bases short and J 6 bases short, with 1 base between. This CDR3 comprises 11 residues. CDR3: CASSEAGELFF. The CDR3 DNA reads TGCGCCAGCAGTGAGGCCGGGGAGCTGTTTTTT.

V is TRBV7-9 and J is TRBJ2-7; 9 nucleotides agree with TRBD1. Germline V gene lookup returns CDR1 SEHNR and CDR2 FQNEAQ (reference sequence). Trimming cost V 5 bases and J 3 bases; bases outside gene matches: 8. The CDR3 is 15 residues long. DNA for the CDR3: TGTGCCAGCAGCGGCCGGGACAGGGTAAACTACGAGCAGTACTTC. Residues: CASSGRDRVNYEQYF.

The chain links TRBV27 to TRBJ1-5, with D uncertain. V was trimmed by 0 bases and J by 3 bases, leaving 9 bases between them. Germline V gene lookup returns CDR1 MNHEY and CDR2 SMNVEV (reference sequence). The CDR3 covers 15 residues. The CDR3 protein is CASSLSAAFNQPQHF. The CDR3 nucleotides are TGTGCCAGCAGTTTATCTGCAGCTTTCAATCAGCCCCAGCATTTT.

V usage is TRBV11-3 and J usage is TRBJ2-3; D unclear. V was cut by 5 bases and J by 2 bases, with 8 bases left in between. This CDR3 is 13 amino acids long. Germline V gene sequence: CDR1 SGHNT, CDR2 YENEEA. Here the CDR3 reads CASSPPDTDTQYF. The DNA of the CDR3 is TGTGCCAGCAGCCCCCCGGACACAGATACGCAGTATTTT.

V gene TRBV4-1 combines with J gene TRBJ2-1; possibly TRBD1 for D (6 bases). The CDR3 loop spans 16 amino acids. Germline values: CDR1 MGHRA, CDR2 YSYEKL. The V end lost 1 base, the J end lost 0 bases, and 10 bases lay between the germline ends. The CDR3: CASSQGQAISYNEQFF. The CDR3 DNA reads TGCGCCAGCAGCCAAGGACAGGCTATCTCCTACAATGAGCAGTTCTTC.

DNA for the CDR3: TGTGCCAGCAGTGCTCTGACCACAGGGGGGAATCAGCCCCAGCATTTT. Translating gives CASSALTTGGNQPQHF. The chain couples TRBV6-1 to TRBJ1-5; 8 nucleotides line up with TRBD1. The germline V gene has CDR1 MNHNS and CDR2 SASEGT. The ends lost 4 bases at V and 4 bases at J; junction bases unmatched: 9. This CDR3 is built from 16 residues.

CDR3 residues: CASSLGLGEQYF. The CDR3 DNA follows: TGTGCCAGCAGTTTAGGGCTAGGGGAGCAGTACTTC. The J gene is TRBJ2-7, the V gene TRBV6-5, with unresolved D. This CDR3 contains 12 residues. V lost 4 bases, J lost 7 bases, and 11 bases lay in between. CDR1 is MNHEY, CDR2 SVGAGI, per germline.

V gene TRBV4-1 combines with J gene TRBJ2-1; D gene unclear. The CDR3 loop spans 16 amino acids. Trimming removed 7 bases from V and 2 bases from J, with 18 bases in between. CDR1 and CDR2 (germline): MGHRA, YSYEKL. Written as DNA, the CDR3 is TGCGCCAGCACCGAAACCGCCCCGGGCGCCTACAATGAGCAGTTCTTC. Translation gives CASTETAPGAYNEQFF.

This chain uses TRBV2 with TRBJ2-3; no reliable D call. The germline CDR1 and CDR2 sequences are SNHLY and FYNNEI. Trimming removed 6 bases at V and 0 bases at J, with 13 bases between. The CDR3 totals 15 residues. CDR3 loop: CASRYEGSSTDTQYF. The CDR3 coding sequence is TGTGCCAGCAGATATGAAGGCAGTAGCACAGATACGCAGTATTTT.

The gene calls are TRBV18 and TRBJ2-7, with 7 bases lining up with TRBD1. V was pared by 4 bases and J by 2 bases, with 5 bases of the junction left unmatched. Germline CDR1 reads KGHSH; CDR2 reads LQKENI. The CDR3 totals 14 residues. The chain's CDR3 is CASSHRDSPYEQYF. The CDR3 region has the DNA TGTGCCAGCTCACACCGGGACAGTCCCTACGAGCAGTACTTC.

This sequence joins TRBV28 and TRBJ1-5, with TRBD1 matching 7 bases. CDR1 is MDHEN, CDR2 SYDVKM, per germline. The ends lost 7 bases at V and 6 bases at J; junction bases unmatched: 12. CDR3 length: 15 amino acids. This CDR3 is CASIPRRTGVQPQHF. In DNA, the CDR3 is TGTGCCAGCATCCCCCGGAGAACAGGGGTTCAGCCCCAGCATTTT.

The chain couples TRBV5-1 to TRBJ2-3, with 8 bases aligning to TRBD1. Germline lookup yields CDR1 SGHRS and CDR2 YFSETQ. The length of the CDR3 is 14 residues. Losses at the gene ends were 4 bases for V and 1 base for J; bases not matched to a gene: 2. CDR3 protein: CASSARGRTDTQYF. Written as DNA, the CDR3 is TGCGCCAGCAGCGCCAGGGGGCGCACAGATACGCAGTATTTT.